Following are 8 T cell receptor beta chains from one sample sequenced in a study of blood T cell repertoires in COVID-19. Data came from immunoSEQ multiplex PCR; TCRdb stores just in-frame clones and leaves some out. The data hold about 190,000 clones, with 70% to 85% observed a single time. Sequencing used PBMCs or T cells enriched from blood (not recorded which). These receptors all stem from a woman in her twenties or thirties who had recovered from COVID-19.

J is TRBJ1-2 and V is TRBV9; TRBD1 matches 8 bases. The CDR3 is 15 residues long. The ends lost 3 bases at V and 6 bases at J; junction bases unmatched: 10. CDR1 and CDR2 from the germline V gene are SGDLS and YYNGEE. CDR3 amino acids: CASSARTGPLHGYTF. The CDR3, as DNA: TGTGCCAGCAGCGCCCGGACAGGGCCCCTTCATGGCTACACCTTC.

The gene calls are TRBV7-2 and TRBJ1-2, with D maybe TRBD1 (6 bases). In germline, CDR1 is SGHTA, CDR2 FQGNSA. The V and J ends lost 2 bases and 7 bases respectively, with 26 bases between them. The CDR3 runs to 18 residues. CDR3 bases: TGTGCCAGCAGCTTAAGACGTGGGGGCCGACAGAGGAGTGGTGGCTACACCTTC. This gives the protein CASSLRRGGRQRSGGYTF.

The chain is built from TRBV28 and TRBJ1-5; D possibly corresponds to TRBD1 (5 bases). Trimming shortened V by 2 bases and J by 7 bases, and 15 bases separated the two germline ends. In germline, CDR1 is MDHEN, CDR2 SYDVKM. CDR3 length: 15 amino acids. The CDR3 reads CASSLVTVILQPQHF. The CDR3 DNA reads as TGTGCCAGCAGTTTAGTGACAGTAATACTGCAGCCCCAGCATTTT.

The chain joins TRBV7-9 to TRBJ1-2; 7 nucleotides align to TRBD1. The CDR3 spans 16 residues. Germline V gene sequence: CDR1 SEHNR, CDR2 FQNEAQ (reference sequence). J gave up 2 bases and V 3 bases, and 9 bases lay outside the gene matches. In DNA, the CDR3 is TGTGCCAGCAGCTTCCTAACGCTACAGGGGAACTATGGCTACACCTTC. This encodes CASSFLTLQGNYGYTF.

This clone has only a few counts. The CDR3 sequence is CASSGDRGNSPLHF. The CDR3, as DNA: TGTGCCAGCTCAGGAGACAGGGGGAATTCACCCCTCCACTTT. This chain joins TRBV18 and TRBJ1-6, with 9 bases matching TRBD1. Trimming at V came to 5 bases and at J to 7 bases, leaving 3 bases not matched to a gene. Germline V gene lookup returns CDR1 KGHSH and CDR2 LQKENI. The CDR3 loop spans 14 amino acids.

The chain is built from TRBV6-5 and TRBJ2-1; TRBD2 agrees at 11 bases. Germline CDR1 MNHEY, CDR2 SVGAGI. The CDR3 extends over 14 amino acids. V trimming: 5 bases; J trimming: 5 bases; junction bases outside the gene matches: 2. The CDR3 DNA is TGTGCCAGCAGTCTAGCGGGAGGACACAATGAGCAGTTCTTC. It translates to CASSLAGGHNEQFF.

The CDR3 DNA reads TGTGCCAGGGCGGACACCATATATTTT. It is translated as CARADTIYF. The chain couples TRBV6-4 to TRBJ1-3, with D hard to call. Germline CDR1 reads MRHNA; CDR2 reads SNTAGT. Trimming cost V 9 bases and J 8 bases, with 5 bases left between them. The CDR3 totals 9 residues.

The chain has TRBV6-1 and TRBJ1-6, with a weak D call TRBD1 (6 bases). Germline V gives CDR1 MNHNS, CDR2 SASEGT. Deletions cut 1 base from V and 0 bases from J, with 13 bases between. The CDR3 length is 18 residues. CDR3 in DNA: TGTGCCAGCAGTGAAGACAGGGTAGGCAGCTCCTATAATTCACCCCTCCACTTT. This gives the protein CASSEDRVGSSYNSPLHF.